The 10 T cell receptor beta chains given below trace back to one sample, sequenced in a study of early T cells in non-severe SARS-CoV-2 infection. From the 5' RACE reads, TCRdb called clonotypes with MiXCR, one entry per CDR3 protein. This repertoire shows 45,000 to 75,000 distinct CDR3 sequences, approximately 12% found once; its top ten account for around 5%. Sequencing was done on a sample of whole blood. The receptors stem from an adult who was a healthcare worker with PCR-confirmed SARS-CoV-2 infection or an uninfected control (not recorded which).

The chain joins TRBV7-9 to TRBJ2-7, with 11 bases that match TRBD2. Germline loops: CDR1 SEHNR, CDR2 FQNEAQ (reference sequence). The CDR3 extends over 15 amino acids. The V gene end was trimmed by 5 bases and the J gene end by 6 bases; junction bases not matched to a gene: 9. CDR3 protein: CASSQRLAGSGEQYF. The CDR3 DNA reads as TGTGCCAGCAGCCAGAGACTAGCGGGATCAGGCGAGCAGTACTTC.

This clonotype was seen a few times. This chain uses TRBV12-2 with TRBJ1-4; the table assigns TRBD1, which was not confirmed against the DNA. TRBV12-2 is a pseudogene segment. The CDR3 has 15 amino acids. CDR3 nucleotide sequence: TGTGCAAGTCGCCAAGCCGGGACAGGGGTCGGAAAACTGTTTTTT. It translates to CASRQAGTGVGKLFF.

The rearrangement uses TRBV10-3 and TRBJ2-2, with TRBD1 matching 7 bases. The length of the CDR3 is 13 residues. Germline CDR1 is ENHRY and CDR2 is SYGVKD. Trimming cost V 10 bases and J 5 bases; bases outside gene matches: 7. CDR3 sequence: CASRDSQTGELFF. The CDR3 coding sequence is TGTGCCAGCCGGGACAGCCAAACCGGGGAGCTGTTTTTT.

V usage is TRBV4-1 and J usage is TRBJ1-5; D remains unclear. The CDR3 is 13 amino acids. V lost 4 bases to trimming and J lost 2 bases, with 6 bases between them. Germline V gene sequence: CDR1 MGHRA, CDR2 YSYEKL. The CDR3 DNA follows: TGCGCCAGCAGCCTTCAGGGCAATCAGCCCCAGCATTTT. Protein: CASSLQGNQPQHF.

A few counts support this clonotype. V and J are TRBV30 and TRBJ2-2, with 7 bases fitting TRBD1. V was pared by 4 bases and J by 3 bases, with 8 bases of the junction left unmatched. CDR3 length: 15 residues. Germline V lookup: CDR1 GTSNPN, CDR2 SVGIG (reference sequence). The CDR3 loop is CAWTRTGQHTGELFF. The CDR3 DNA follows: TGTGCCTGGACGAGGACGGGACAGCACACCGGGGAGCTGTTTTTT.

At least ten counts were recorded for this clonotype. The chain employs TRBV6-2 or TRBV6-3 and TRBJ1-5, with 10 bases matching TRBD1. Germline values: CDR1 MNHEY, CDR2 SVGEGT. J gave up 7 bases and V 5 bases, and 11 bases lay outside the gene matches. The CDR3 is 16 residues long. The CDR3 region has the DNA TGTGCCAGCAGTCACCGGGACAGGGGCCTCCACCAGCCCCAGCATTTT. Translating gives CASSHRDRGLHQPQHF.

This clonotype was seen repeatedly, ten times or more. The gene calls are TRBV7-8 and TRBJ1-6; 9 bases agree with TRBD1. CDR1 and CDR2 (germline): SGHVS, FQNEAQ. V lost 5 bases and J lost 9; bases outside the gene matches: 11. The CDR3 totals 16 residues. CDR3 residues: CASSNRDREGGSPLHF. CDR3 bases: TGTGCCAGCAGCAACCGGGACAGGGAGGGTGGTTCACCCCTCCACTTT.

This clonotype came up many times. The CDR3 region has the DNA TGTGCCAGCAGTCCTAGGGGTTTGGTCTACGAGCAGTACTTC. This encodes CASSPRGLVYEQYF. This chain uses TRBV12-3 or TRBV12-4 with TRBJ2-7, with D maybe TRBD1 (5 bases). The CDR3 sequence is 14 residues long. Between the trimmed V and J ends, which lost 5 bases and 3 bases, there was a span of 14 bases.

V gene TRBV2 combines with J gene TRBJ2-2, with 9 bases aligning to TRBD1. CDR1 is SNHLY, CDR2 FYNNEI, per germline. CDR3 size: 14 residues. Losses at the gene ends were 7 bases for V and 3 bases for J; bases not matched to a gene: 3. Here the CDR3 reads CASMGQGDTGELFF. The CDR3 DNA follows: TGTGCCAGCATGGGACAGGGCGACACCGGGGAGCTGTTTTTT.

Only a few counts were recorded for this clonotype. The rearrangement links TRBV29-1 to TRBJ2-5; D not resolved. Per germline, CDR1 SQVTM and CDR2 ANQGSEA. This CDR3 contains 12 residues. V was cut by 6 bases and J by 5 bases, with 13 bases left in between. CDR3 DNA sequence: TGCAGCGTACGAAAGGTGGGCGAGACCCAGTACTTC. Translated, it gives CSVRKVGETQYF.